Shown below are 30 T cell receptor beta chains from a single sample sequenced in a study of shared T cell receptors in the human thymus. The data were produced by immunoSEQ multiplex PCR, yet TCRdb's version contains in-frame clones alone and is incomplete. The sample records roughly 710,000 clones, 80% to 90% being singletons. These data were also reused for a study on human thymus T cells.

Sequences were obtained from thymocytes. Receptors originate from a girl less than two years old with a congenital heart defect.

V usage is TRBV19 and J usage is TRBJ1-2, with D tentatively TRBD1 (5 bases). CDR1 and CDR2 (germline): LNHDA, SQIVND (reference sequence). This CDR3 region has 20 residues. Trimming took 6 bases from V and 0 from J, leaving 29 bases between them. CDR3 region: CASRLSEGPLPVGSNYGYTF. The DNA of the CDR3 is TGTGCCAGTAGGTTATCGGAGGGGCCCCTACCCGTGGGGTCTAACTATGGCTACACCTTC.

The V call is TRBV5-1, the J call TRBJ2-7; TRBD2 aligns across 15 bases. The V segment lost 4 bases and the J segment 3 bases; nucleotides outside the gene matches: 11. The CDR3 loop spans 18 amino acids. Germline CDR1 is SGHRS and CDR2 is YFSETQ. The CDR3 nucleotides are TGCGCCAGCAGCCCGGAAGGGACTAGCGGGGGGTACCTCTACGAGCAGTACTTC. Translated: CASSPEGTSGGYLYEQYF.

The V and J genes are TRBV7-4 and TRBJ2-4; TRBD2 is a possible D gene (5 bases). The CDR3 runs to 19 residues. Germline V gene sequence: CDR1 SGHVT, CDR2 SQSDAQ. V lost 4 bases and J lost 0, with 22 bases in between. CDR3 region: CASSSYHSGGALAKNIQYF. CDR3 nucleotide sequence: TGTGCCAGCAGCTCATACCACAGCGGAGGTGCACTAGCCAAAAACATTCAGTACTTC.

This clone was detected a few times. This chain links TRBV19 with TRBJ1-2; 7 bases map to TRBD1. Germline trimming cut 7 bases from V and 7 bases from J; bases unmatched to any gene: 12. The CDR3 has 14 amino acids. The germline gives CDR1 LNHDA, CDR2 SQIVND (reference sequence). CDR3 sequence (DNA): TGTGCCAGTACCCCTACGGAGGGGGCTTCTGGCTACACCTTC. This sequence encodes CASTPTEGASGYTF. Variable domain in full (rest from reference TRBV19 and TRBJ1-2): DGGITQSPKYLFRKEGQNVTLSCEQNLNHDAMYWYRQDPGQGLRLIYYSQIVNDFQKGDIAEGYSVSREKKESFPLTVTSAQKNPTAFYLCASTPTEGASGYTFGSGTRLTVV.

This clone was seen only once. The chain has TRBV6-1 and TRBJ2-2, with TRBD1 matching over 7 bases. The CDR3 loop spans 14 amino acids. Germline values: CDR1 MNHNS, CDR2 SASEGT. After removal of 6 bases from V and 2 bases from J, the junction contained 3 bases not matched to a gene. For the CDR3, the DNA is TGTGCCAGCAGGGGACAGACTAACACCGGGGAGCTGTTTTTT. Translating gives CASRGQTNTGELFF.

The V call is TRBV10-2, the J call TRBJ1-5; no firm D call. Germline CDR1 and CDR2: WSHSY and SAAADI. This CDR3 spans 15 amino acids. Trimming pared 0 bases from V and 1 base from J, leaving 7 bases between. CDR3 in DNA: TGCGCCAGCAGTGAGTCACGAGGGAGCAATCAGCCCCAGCATTTT. This codes for CASSESRGSNQPQHF.

V gene TRBV13 combines with J gene TRBJ2-3, with D perhaps TRBD1 (6 bases). This CDR3 is 18 amino acids long. CDR1 and CDR2 (germline): PRHDT, FYEKMQ (reference sequence). The germline V and J ends were trimmed by 5 bases and 4 bases, with 25 bases remaining between them. The CDR3 loop is CASSVLLQGLTPPDTQYF. The CDR3 DNA sequence: TGTGCCAGCAGCGTCCTTTTACAGGGCCTAACGCCCCCAGATACGCAGTATTTT.

This clone came up a few times. CDR3 sequence: CASSAAGGGLTDTQYF. The CDR3, as DNA: TGTGCCAGCAGCGCTGCTGGGGGGGGACTCACAGATACGCAGTATTTT. V is TRBV9 and J is TRBJ2-3, with 7 bases identical to TRBD2. Germline trimming cut 3 bases from V and 2 bases from J; bases unmatched to any gene: 9. The length of the CDR3 is 16 residues. Germline lookup yields CDR1 SGDLS and CDR2 YYNGEE.

This clone came up once. The rearrangement joins TRBV18 to TRBJ2-7, with 9 bases lining up with TRBD2. This CDR3 has 14 amino acids. The V segment lost 3 bases and the J segment 4 bases; nucleotides outside the gene matches: 4. In germline, CDR1 is KGHSH, CDR2 LQKENI. CDR3 sequence: CASSPAGGQYEQYF. The DNA of the CDR3 is TGTGCCAGCTCACCGGCGGGGGGGCAGTACGAGCAGTACTTC. The variable domain in full, with the rest retrieved from reference TRBV18 and TRBJ2-7, is NAGVMQNPRHLVRRRGQEARLRCSPMKGHSHVYWYRQLPEEGLKFMVYLQKENIIDESGMPKERFSAEFPKEGPSILRIQQVVRGDSAAYFCASSPAGGQYEQYFGPGTRLTVT.

The chain links TRBV6-6 to TRBJ1-3; TRBD1 aligns across 10 bases. With V trimmed by 4 bases and J by 8 bases, 5 bases remained unmatched. Looked up from germline, CDR1 is MNHNY and CDR2 is SVGAGI (reference sequence). The CDR3 has 14 residues. The CDR3 region is CASSWDRGWDTIYF. Written as DNA, the CDR3 is TGTGCCAGCAGTTGGGACAGGGGTTGGGACACCATATATTTT.

This clone has just one count. The V call is TRBV28, the J call TRBJ1-1; D ambiguous. The germline gives CDR1 MDHEN, CDR2 SYDVKM. This CDR3 contains 17 residues. V dropped 5 bases and J dropped 0 bases, with 19 bases sitting between them. The CDR3 bases are TGTGCCAGCAGTAACCTTGGGCAGCCGGTCTTGAACACTGAAGCTTTCTTT. This encodes CASSNLGQPVLNTEAFF.

The chain employs TRBV7-2 and TRBJ2-5; the match to TRBD2 covers 8 bases. The DNA end is more similar to TRBJ2-7, so the J call may be wrong. The CDR3 sequence is 15 residues long. Looked up from germline, CDR1 is SGHTA and CDR2 is FQGNSA. The CDR3: CASSLRGGPYYEQYF. Written as DNA, the CDR3 is TGTGCCAGCAGCTTACGCGGGGGGCCTTACTACGAGCAGTACTTC.

The V call is TRBV9, the J call TRBJ2-7; TRBD1 matches at 8 bases. Unmatched junction bases numbered 10, after V lost 0 bases and J lost 5 bases. The CDR3 has 16 amino acids. Germline V gene data show CDR1 as SGDLS and CDR2 as YYNGEE. CDR3 amino acids: CASSVAFAGGIHEQYF. In nucleotides, the CDR3 is TGTGCCAGCAGCGTAGCTTTCGCAGGGGGCATCCACGAGCAGTACTTC.

This clone was counted a few times. This rearrangement joins TRBV5-5 to TRBJ1-5; TRBD1 aligns across 10 bases. V was pared by 0 bases and J by 8 bases, with 8 bases of the junction left unmatched. Germline V lookup: CDR1 SGHKS, CDR2 YYEKEE (reference sequence). The CDR3 covers 16 residues. The CDR3 DNA is TGTGCCAGCAGCTTGGTAGGAAGGACAGGGGGAGAGCCCCAGCATTTT. It yields the protein CASSLVGRTGGEPQHF.

CDR3 amino acids: CASSPDAGTDTEAFF. DNA for the CDR3: TGTGCCAGCAGCCCCGACGCAGGCACTGACACTGAAGCTTTCTTT. V and J are TRBV11-1 and TRBJ1-1; no definite D call. V was trimmed by 5 bases and J by 3 bases, leaving 16 bases between them. The germline V gene encodes CDR1 SGHAT and CDR2 FQDESV (reference sequence). This CDR3 is 15 amino acids long.

This sequence joins TRBV29-1 and TRBJ1-2; tentatively, D is TRBD1 (6 bases). The germline V gene has CDR1 SQVTM and CDR2 ANQGSEA. The CDR3 runs 14 residues. Trimming removed 3 bases at V and 4 bases at J, with 15 bases between. The CDR3, as DNA: TGCAGCGTTGATCTGCAGGGGCAGATCTATGGCTACACCTTC. Translation gives CSVDLQGQIYGYTF.

The rearrangement links TRBV6-1 to TRBJ2-3, with a possible D match to TRBD1 (5 bases). The V end lost 6 bases, the J end lost 0 bases, and 10 bases lay between the germline ends. Looked up from germline, CDR1 is MNHNS and CDR2 is SASEGT. This CDR3 spans 14 amino acids. CDR3 amino acids: CASSLDRSTDTQYF. DNA of the CDR3: TGTGCCAGCAGCCTTGACAGAAGCACAGATACGCAGTATTTT.

Note on this clone: Because the CDR3 is missing its conserved closing phenylalanine or tryptophan, this is likely a read error. The limits of the CDR3 on the DNA are not certain, so only TCRdb's listed CDR3 is given. The chain joins TRBV13 to TRBJ2-7; the table assigns TRBD1, which was not confirmed against the DNA. The CDR3 is 11 amino acids in total, end residues counted. Germline loops: CDR1 PRHDT, CDR2 FYEKMQ (reference sequence). The CDR3 sequence is CASSIKDRVPI.

V usage is TRBV7-2 and J usage is TRBJ1-6; D remains unclear. V lost 7 bases, J lost 11 bases, and 21 bases lay in between. The germline gives CDR1 SGHTA, CDR2 FQGNSA. The CDR3 covers 15 residues. The CDR3 protein is CASTRRSPPKPPLHF. CDR3 coding DNA: TGTGCCAGCACCCGTCGGTCCCCACCGAAACCACCCCTCCACTTT.

The gene calls are TRBV7-2 and TRBJ1-5; 8 bases are a match to TRBD1. CDR3 length equals 17 residues. V trimming: 1 base; J trimming: 4 bases; junction bases outside the gene matches: 9. Germline CDR1 reads SGHTA; CDR2 reads FQGNSA. Here the CDR3 DNA reads TGTGCCAGCAGCTTAGACCCGGACAGGGAGGCGAATCAGCCCCAGCATTTT. It codes for CASSLDPDREANQPQHF.

The chain carries TRBV7-9 and TRBJ1-2; possibly TRBD1 for D (6 bases). The CDR3 covers 18 residues. Per germline, CDR1 SEHNR and CDR2 FQNEAQ (reference sequence). V shed 3 bases and J shed 0 bases, with 20 bases lying between them. The CDR3 DNA follows: TGTGCCAGCAGCTTTTACGTGTTGGACAGTCGGACTAACTATGGCTACACCTTC. Encoded protein: CASSFYVLDSRTNYGYTF.

CDR3: CASATGKFRRGYTF. The DNA for the CDR3 is TGTGCCAGCGCCACGGGAAAATTTCGGCGCGGCTACACCTTC. V usage is TRBV6-1 and J usage is TRBJ1-2; D is ambiguous. Trimming left V 8 bases short and J 8 bases short, with 21 bases between. There are 14 residues in the CDR3. Germline-derived CDR1 and CDR2 are MNHNS and SASEGT.

CDR3 nucleotides: TGTGCCACCAGCAGAAGTCTGGGGGCTAAGGCTGAAGCTTTCTTT. This codes for CATSRSLGAKAEAFF. This sequence joins TRBV15 and TRBJ1-1; TRBD1 might be the D (6 bases). There are 15 residues in the CDR3. Germline CDR1 is LNHNV and CDR2 is YYDKDF (reference sequence). Trimming removed 2 bases from V and 6 bases from J, with 16 bases in between.

This chain connects TRBV11-2 to TRBJ2-2; TRBD2 agrees at 14 bases. The length of the CDR3 is 17 residues. J was trimmed by 7 bases and V by 3 bases; bases with no gene match: 7. CDR1 and CDR2 from the germline V gene are SGHAT and FQNNGV. CDR3 in amino acids: CASSFRLAGGPIGELFF. The CDR3 DNA reads as TGTGCCAGCAGCTTCCGACTAGCGGGGGGGCCTATCGGGGAGCTGTTTTTT.

Here the CDR3 DNA reads TGCGCCAGCAGCCAACGGCTAGGGGCAAGACGCTATGGCTACACCTTC. Amino acids: CASSQRLGARRYGYTF. The chain joins TRBV4-1 to TRBJ1-2; D possibly corresponds to TRBD1 (5 bases). Germline loops: CDR1 MGHRA, CDR2 YSYEKL. The CDR3 totals 16 residues. The germline V and J ends were trimmed by 2 bases and 4 bases, with 17 bases remaining between them.

This chain links TRBV11-1 with TRBJ1-3, with D unresolved. Trimming left V 6 bases short and J 2 bases short, with 8 bases between. This CDR3 spans 13 amino acids. Looked up from germline, CDR1 is SGHAT and CDR2 is FQDESV (reference sequence). CDR3 DNA: TGTGCCAGCAGGTACGGTACTGGAAACACCATATATTTT. Residues: CASRYGTGNTIYF.

The V call is TRBV9, the J call TRBJ1-2, with no clear D. V was clipped by 2 bases and J by 2 bases, with 13 bases between them. This CDR3 is 15 amino acids long. CDR1 is SGDLS and CDR2 is YYNGEE in the germline V gene. The chain's CDR3 is CASSVSPLTNYGYTF. For the CDR3, the DNA is TGTGCCAGCAGCGTGTCACCGTTGACAAACTATGGCTACACCTTC.

This clone occurred once. The chain joins TRBV2 to TRBJ1-1; D remains ambiguous. Trimming removed 8 bases from V and 6 bases from J, with 10 bases in between. This CDR3 has 11 amino acids. The germline CDR1 and CDR2 sequences are SNHLY and FYNNEI. The CDR3 reads CASGASPEAFF. CDR3 coding DNA: TGTGCCAGCGGAGCGTCCCCTGAAGCTTTCTTT.

The rearrangement links TRBV15 to TRBJ2-6, with 7 nucleotides matching TRBD1. The trim removed 0 bases at V and 0 bases at J, leaving 8 bases unmatched. The CDR3 is 19 amino acids. Germline V gene data show CDR1 as LNHNV and CDR2 as YYDKDF (reference sequence). The CDR3 bases are TGTGCCACCAGCAGAGACCGGACAGGTCCGAGCTCTGGGGCCAACGTCCTGACTTTC. Protein sequence: CATSRDRTGPSSGANVLTF.

The chain links TRBV15 to TRBJ2-2; 9 bases match TRBD2. The CDR3 is 19 residues long. Unmatched junction bases numbered 15, after V lost 1 base and J lost 6 bases. Germline V gene data show CDR1 as LNHNV and CDR2 as YYDKDF (reference sequence). For the CDR3, the DNA is TGTGCCACCAGCAGAGCGCGCGGAGCGGGGGGCCCCCCGGCCGGGGAGCTGTTTTTT. Translating it yields CATSRARGAGGPPAGELFF. The full variable domain, with the rest looked up from reference TRBV15 and TRBJ2-2, is DAMVIQNPRYQVTQFGKPVTLSCSQTLNHNVMYWYQQKSSQAPKLLFHYYDKDFNNEADTPDNFQSRRPNTSFCFLDIRSPGLGDTAMYLCATSRARGAGGPPAGELFFGEGSRLTVL.